Frequency places the clone carrying this T cell receptor (beta chain) as large. As yet, its antigen is unknown. The data derive from a study of CD8 T cells in cerebrospinal fluid in Alzheimer's disease. Overall study findings and caveats: Expanded clones of at least 3% were commoner in Alzheimer's patients than healthy subjects.

TCRdb processed the 10x single-cell sequencing reads again and assigns one entry to each CDR3 protein, with no DNA. In total, the table holds about 790 distinct CDR3 sequences. In germline, CDR1 is MGHRA, CDR2 YSYEKL. The CDR3 extends over 14 amino acids. Input material: cerebrospinal fluid. This clonotype was obtained from a human donor with Parkinson's disease. This chain uses TRBV4-1 with TRBJ2-1; TCRdb's assignment of TRBD2 cannot be checked, as there is no DNA. CDR3 sequence reads: CASSQAPADNEQFF.